These T cell receptor beta chains were read from a single sample in a study of type 1 and type 2 diabetes patients. One entry per CDR3 protein, called by TCRdb with MiXCR from the multiplex PCR reads. Of 270,000 or so distinct CDR3 sequences listed, roughly 50% are singletons. Sample: peripheral blood mononuclear cells (PBMCs). All receptors derive from a man between 18 and 35 years old with type 2 diabetes. Both conserved end residues are trimmed from each CDR3.

len,v_gene,CDR3aa
12,TRBV20-1,SAREQGGYNEQF
12,TRBV7-2,ASSPGTGTNTQY
13,TRBV2,ASKDQGAQLNVQY
12,TRBV6-5,ASSYEGLNTEAF
13,TRBV6-5,ASNSRLTDGGELF
12,TRBV7-2,ASSKTGRETEAF
13,TRBV6-6,ASTGTGESNSPLH
13,TRBV30,AWTRDSSYNSPLH
11,TRBV28,ASYETLNTEAF
13,TRBV24-1,ATSDQTYRDTEAF
12,TRBV4-2,ASSPTTHGSPLH
15,TRBV15,ATSRDLAGLSTDTQY
12,TRBV5-1,ASRFGWGDSPLH
10,TRBV7-9,ASEGATYEQY
18,TRBV7-6,ASSLALAGNLYYSTDTQY
13,TRBV4-3,ASSQGSGYGETQY
12,TRBV7-2,ANSLSGQEETQY
13,TRBV20-1,SARSPGQGADEQY
13,TRBV15,ATSRPGTAIYEQY
14,TRBV11-2,ASSRPGGGDTGELF
10,TRBV2,ATGLWADTRY
12,TRBV19,ASSIYGGLLEQF
11,TRBV19,ASTGDRGNTIY
11,TRBV2,ASSTGQGETQY
11,TRBV10-1,ASSEDGQETQY
13,TRBV7-8,ASSLERGLTYEQY
12,TRBV27,ASSPGQGGHEQY
12,TRBV24-1,ATSDLGGEDEQF
11,TRBV12-3/TRBV12-4,AGSLGQGNEQY